Listed below are T cell receptor beta chains from one sample, sequenced in a study of beta chain features in type 1 diabetes. TCRdb keeps only in-frame clones here, not all; method: immunoSEQ multiplex PCR. This sample has roughly 500,000 clones, with over 9.5% found just once. Input material: naive CD4+ T cells from blood. These receptors originate from a woman aged 18 to 35 in good health. Both conserved end residues are part of each CDR3. A D gene is named only where the DNA matches it firmly. Clone size is stated in some rows and not others, as once, few, many or a class when expanded.

>-|-|TRBV15|TRBJ1-6
CATSRFQGLGKSPLHF
TGTGCCACCAGCAGATTCCAGGGGTTGGGTAAATCACCCCTCCACTTT
>-|-|TRBV4-1|TRBJ2-7
CASSHKQGGAGDTHYEQYF
TGCGCCAGCAGCCATAAACAGGGTGGTGCGGGGGACACTCACTACGAGCAGTACTTC
>TRBD2|-|TRBV9|TRBJ2-4
CASSTNSGGNIQYF
TGTGCCAGCAGCACCAACTCGGGGGGAAACATTCAGTACTTC
>-|few|TRBV7-9|TRBJ2-2
CASSGGWQDENTGELFF
TGTGCCAGCAGCGGGGGTTGGCAGGACGAGAACACCGGGGAGCTGTTTTTT
>TRBD2|few|TRBV5-4|TRBJ2-7
CASSQIYSGRSYEQYF
TGTGCCAGCAGTCAGATTTATAGCGGGCGTTCCTACGAGCAGTACTTC
>-|-|TRBV6-1|TRBJ1-3
CASSEYSSGNTIYF
TGTGCCAGCAGTGAATATAGTTCTGGAAACACCATATATTTT
>TRBD1|few|TRBV30|TRBJ1-4
CAWSQTGQGRWNEKLFF
TGTGCCTGGAGCCAGACGGGACAGGGGAGATGGAATGAAAAACTGTTTTTT
>-|few|TRBV9|TRBJ2-3
CASSERDRSTDTQYF
TGTGCCAGCAGCGAACGGGACCGCAGCACAGATACGCAGTATTTT
>-|-|TRBV7-2|TRBJ2-3
CASSLFAPDTQYF
TGTGCCAGCAGCTTATTCGCCCCAGATACGCAGTATTTT
>-|few|TRBV5-4|TRBJ2-3
CASSITIPGDTQYF
TGTGCCAGCAGCATTACGATCCCGGGAGATACGCAGTATTTT
>-|-|TRBV4-2|TRBJ2-3
CASSQGAAASTDTQYF
TGTGCCAGCAGCCAAGGGGCGGCGGCTAGCACAGATACGCAGTATTTT
>-|once|TRBV9|TRBJ2-3
CASSVALSTDTQYF
TGTGCCAGCAGCGTAGCTCTCAGCACAGATACGCAGTATTTT
>TRBD1|few|TRBV7-9|TRBJ1-1
CASTRTGQNTEAFF
TGTGCCAGCACCCGGACAGGGCAGAACACTGAAGCTTTCTTT
>-|-|TRBV6-6|TRBJ1-4
CASSYEAEKLFF
TGTGCCAGCAGTTACGAAGCTGAAAAACTGTTTTTT
>-|-|TRBV21-1|TRBJ1-5
CASTSDRNQPQHF
TGTGCCAGCACCTCAGACCGAAATCAGCCCCAGCATTTT
>-|few|TRBV28|TRBJ2-1
CASSLARDHNEQFF
TGTGCCAGCAGTTTAGCCCGCGACCACAATGAGCAGTTCTTC
>-|few|TRBV14|TRBJ1-1
CASSQYQNTEAFF
TGTGCCAGCAGCCAATATCAGAACACTGAAGCTTTCTTT
>-|-|TRBV6-1|TRBJ1-2
CASRMTANYGYTF
TGTGCCAGCAGGATGACAGCTAACTATGGCTACACCTTC
>-|few|TRBV4-3|TRBJ2-1
CASSQVDEQFF
TGCGCCAGCAGCCAAGTGGATGAGCAGTTCTTC
>-|-|TRBV9|TRBJ2-2
CASSVWQLNTGELFF
TGTGCCAGCAGCGTTTGGCAGTTGAACACCGGGGAGCTGTTTTTT
>-|few|TRBV2|TRBJ2-1
CASSGTFYNEQFF
TGTGCCAGCAGCGGGACATTCTACAATGAGCAGTTCTTC
>-|few|TRBV7-2|TRBJ1-3
CASSLPDVSSGNTIYF
TGTGCCAGCAGCTTACCCGACGTAAGCTCTGGAAACACCATATATTTT
>-|few|TRBV7-9|TRBJ1-4
CASSLRQANEKLFF
TGTGCCAGCAGCCTCAGACAGGCTAATGAAAAACTGTTTTTT
>-|-|TRBV18|TRBJ1-1
CASSPQGVNTEAFF
TGTGCCAGCTCACCACAGGGGGTCAACACTGAAGCTTTCTTT
>-|-|TRBV7-9|TRBJ2-1
CASRSHDEQFF
TGTGCCAGCAGATCCCATGATGAGCAGTTCTTC
>-|few|TRBV29-1|TRBJ2-5
CSVEGRQLETQYF
TGCAGCGTTGAAGGGAGGCAACTCGAGACCCAGTACTTC
>-|few|TRBV9|TRBJ2-1
CASSQGVSYNEQFF
TGTGCCAGCAGCCAAGGAGTTTCTTACAATGAGCAGTTCTTC
>-|few|TRBV28|TRBJ1-4
CASTTAGFQEKLFF
TGTGCCAGCACCACGGCAGGCTTCCAGGAAAAACTGTTTTTT
>-|-|TRBV29-1|TRBJ1-2
CSVLPKGVGYGYTF
TGCAGCGTCCTCCCCAAGGGCGTCGGCTATGGCTACACCTTC
>-|few|TRBV18|TRBJ2-5
CASSPYAQETQYF
TGTGCCAGCTCACCATACGCGCAAGAGACCCAGTACTTC
>-|few|TRBV7-2|TRBJ1-6
CASSPGRINSPLHF
TGTGCCAGCAGCCCGGGACGGATAAATTCACCCCTCCACTTT
>-|few|TRBV7-9|TRBJ2-2
CASSLRADVGELFF
TGTGCCAGCAGCTTAAGGGCAGACGTCGGGGAGCTGTTTTTT
>-|few|TRBV9|TRBJ1-4
CASSANVGTNEKLFF
TGTGCCAGCAGCGCCAATGTGGGAACTAATGAAAAACTGTTTTTT
>TRBD2|few|TRBV6-5|TRBJ2-1
CASSSPLAGEVHEQFF
TGTGCCAGCAGTTCACCACTAGCGGGAGAGGTTCATGAGCAGTTCTTC
>TRBD2|-|TRBV6-5|TRBJ2-1
CASSPVAGGYNEQFF
TGTGCCAGCAGCCCGGTAGCGGGGGGGTACAATGAGCAGTTCTTC
>TRBD1|-|TRBV19|TRBJ1-2
CASSIRGGGQNYGYTF
TGTGCCAGTAGTATAAGAGGAGGGGGACAGAACTATGGCTACACCTTC
>-|few|TRBV19|TRBJ1-5
CASSIARGSNQPQHF
TGTGCCAGTAGTATAGCTAGGGGGTCCAATCAGCCCCAGCATTTT
>-|-|TRBV5-1|TRBJ2-1
CASSRRGPNNEQFF
TGCGCCAGCAGCCGACGAGGGCCCAACAATGAGCAGTTCTTC
>-|-|TRBV4-2|TRBJ1-1
CASSQLGQGKAFF
TGTGCCAGCAGCCAATTAGGGCAGGGAAAAGCTTTCTTT
>-|-|TRBV7-9|TRBJ2-3
CASSHRSTTDTQYF
TGTGCCAGCAGCCACAGATCAACCACAGATACGCAGTATTTT
>-|-|TRBV7-9|TRBJ1-2
CAGDGYTF
TGTGCCGGGGATGGCTACACCTTC
>-|-|TRBV10-2|TRBJ1-2
CASSKSGTAAGYTF
TGCGCCAGCAGTAAATCCGGGACCGCTGCCGGCTACACCTTC
>-|few|TRBV2|TRBJ2-1
CASSGYNEQFF
TGTGCCAGCAGCGGGTACAATGAGCAGTTCTTC
>-|-|TRBV9|TRBJ1-1
CASSVDGDPYTEAFF
TGTGCCAGCAGCGTGGATGGGGACCCTTACACTGAAGCTTTCTTT
>-|few|TRBV29-1|TRBJ2-5
CSAGKATGRETQYF
TGCAGCGCGGGCAAGGCTACGGGGAGGGAGACCCAGTACTTC
>-|few|TRBV29-1|TRBJ2-2
CSVNRDGLVTGELFF
TGCAGCGTTAACCGGGACGGCTTGGTTACCGGGGAGCTGTTTTTT
>-|-|TRBV7-2|TRBJ1-5
CASSLPPRGKGQPQHF
TGTGCCAGCAGCTTACCCCCTCGGGGTAAGGGTCAGCCCCAGCATTTT
>-|-|TRBV15|TRBJ2-2
CATSSAWDKLAGELFF
TGTGCCACCAGCAGCGCCTGGGACAAGTTGGCCGGGGAGCTGTTTTTT
>-|few|TRBV18|TRBJ2-3
CASSPRQSGVGSTDTQYF
TGTGCCAGCTCACCACGCCAATCAGGAGTCGGAAGCACAGATACGCAGTATTTT
>-|few|TRBV7-9|TRBJ2-1
CASSPPGTVYNEQFF
TGTGCCAGCAGCCCTCCGGGCACCGTATACAATGAGCAGTTCTTC
>TRBD1|few|TRBV6-5|TRBJ1-1
CASSTDRRVNTEAFF
TGTGCCAGCAGTACGGACAGGAGGGTAAACACTGAAGCTTTCTTT
>-|many|TRBV29-1|TRBJ2-3
CSEGTDTQYF
TGCAGCGAGGGCACAGATACGCAGTATTTT
>-|few|TRBV27|TRBJ2-6
CASSHSPRAGANVLTF
TGTGCCAGCAGTCATTCCCCCAGGGCGGGGGCCAACGTCCTGACTTTC
>-|few|TRBV5-1|TRBJ1-4
CASSLPTDGNEKLFF
TGCGCCAGCAGCCTACCGACGGACGGTAATGAAAAACTGTTTTTT
>TRBD2|few|TRBV25-1|TRBJ2-1
CASGRVYNEQFF
TGTGCCAGCGGGAGGGTCTACAATGAGCAGTTCTTC
>-|few|TRBV12-5|TRBJ2-5
CASGLGGTETQYF
TGTGCTAGTGGTTTGGGGGGGACTGAGACCCAGTACTTC
>-|few|TRBV7-2|TRBJ2-2
CASSFQGGGGELFF
TGTGCCAGCAGCTTCCAAGGAGGTGGCGGGGAGCTGTTTTTT
>-|-|TRBV27|TRBJ1-1
CASWPWGPGPNTEAFF
TGTGCCAGCTGGCCCTGGGGGCCTGGGCCCAACACTGAAGCTTTCTTT